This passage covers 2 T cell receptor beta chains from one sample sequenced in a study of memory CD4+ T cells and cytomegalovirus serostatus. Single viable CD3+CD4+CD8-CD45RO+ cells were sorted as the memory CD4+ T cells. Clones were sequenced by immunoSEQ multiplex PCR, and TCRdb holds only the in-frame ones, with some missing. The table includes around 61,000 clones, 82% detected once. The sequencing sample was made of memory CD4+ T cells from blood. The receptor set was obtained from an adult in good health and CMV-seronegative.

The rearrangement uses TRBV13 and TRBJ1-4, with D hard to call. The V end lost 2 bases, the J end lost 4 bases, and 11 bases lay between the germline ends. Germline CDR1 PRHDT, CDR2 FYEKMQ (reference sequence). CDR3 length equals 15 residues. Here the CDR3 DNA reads TGTGCCAGCAGCTTATCCGGGAAAGGTAATGAAAAACTGTTTTTT. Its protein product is CASSLSGKGNEKLFF.

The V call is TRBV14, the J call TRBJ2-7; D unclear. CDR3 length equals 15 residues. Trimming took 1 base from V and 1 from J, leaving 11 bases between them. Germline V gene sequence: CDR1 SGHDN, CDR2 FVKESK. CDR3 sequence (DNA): TGTGCCAGCAGCCAAGTCCAGTTTGGGTCCTACGAGCAGTACTTC. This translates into CASSQVQFGSYEQYF.